This entry describes one TCR beta chain. The data were obtained in a study of blood T cell repertoires in COVID-19. Study-level background: Whether acute or convalescent, the COVID-19 samples came from the United States, Italy and Spain. The analysed material was cDNA or gDNA that came from T cells, B-cell-depleted T cells, or PBMCs.

Original processing notes: Estimates of nucleated cell counts were drawn from the amplification of reference gene primers. Profiled with immunoSEQ multiplex PCR; TCRdb holds only in-frame clones, not every one. The V and J calls and the clone size are those of that table, but D and trimming were determined from the DNA. The sample lists some 30,000 clones; around 89% were seen once. V was clipped by 0 bases and J by 0 bases, with 7 bases between them. The germline V gene has CDR1 SGDLS and CDR2 YYNGEE. This CDR3 has 14 amino acids. This TCR was sampled from a man in his sixties with active COVID-19. What was sequenced was peripheral blood. The V call is TRBV9, the J call TRBJ2-7, with D tentatively TRBD2 (5 bases). CDR3 region: CASSVVDYSYEQYF. The CDR3 region has the DNA TGTGCCAGCAGCGTAGTTGACTACTCCTACGAGCAGTACTTC.